These T cell receptor beta chains were read from a single sample in a study of Ad26.COV2.S vaccination and SARS-CoV-2 variants. The method was immunoSEQ multiplex PCR; TCRdb's version includes in-frame clones alone and lacks a portion of them. The repertoire holds 350,000 to 450,000 clones, with roughly 84% as singletons. The starting material was peripheral blood, obtained in a trial of Ad26.COV2.S vaccine versus placebo. The receptors originated from a person between 18 and 60 years old who received the Ad26.COV2.S COVID-19 vaccine or a placebo. The CDR3 runs from the conserved cysteine through the conserved F or W. Rows give clone size only sometimes, using once, few, many, or a class for an expanded clone.

>TRBV11-2|NA
CASSPSGGEYNEQFF
>TRBV4-1|NA
CASSQFSGDGYGYTF
>TRBV4-3|NA
CASSQERVGTEAFF
>TRBV5-1|NA
CASSLGVAGAQETQYF
>TRBV30|NA
CALNRDNSNYGYTF
>TRBV9|once
CASSRRERLDEQFF
>TRBV10-2|few
CASNLDSHQPQHF
>TRBV7-2|NA
CASSLGNTGELFF
>TRBV2|few
CASSPGIYNYGYTF
>TRBV30|once
CAWSPGGGQYF
>TRBV27|NA
CASSFSGTGFEQFF
>TRBV6-5|NA
CASSYGWRGENTEAFF
>TRBV5-1|few
CASSPGLAGTGELFF
>TRBV18|NA
CASSPRDYGYTF
>TRBV10-1|NA
CASTEVGGCCQYF
>TRBV9|NA
CASSPEGVGSYEQYF
>TRBV14|once
CASSQESATGLGIGELFF
>TRBV7-3|NA
CASSTGTVTNTGELFF
>TRBV7-6|NA
CASSRGLAGEGYEQYF
>TRBV10-3|NA
CAISESLGVEGSNQPQHF
>TRBV11-2|once
CASSPWTGPTSDYGYTF
>TRBV7-2|NA
CASSSGQGNGYEQYF
>TRBV18|few
CASSPPSGVADTQYF
>TRBV15|NA
CATSTLNYNEQFF
>TRBV9|NA
CASSPGSSPRTEAFF
>TRBV21-1|NA
CASSKTNWESKVNTEAFF
>TRBV3-1/TRBV3-2|NA
CASSRDRGTDTQYF
>TRBV19|NA
CASSPRGLAGGGSYNEQFF
>TRBV14|NA
CASSQDHREQDTQYF
>TRBV5-1|once
CASSTTGQGVYNEQFF
>TRBV7-9|NA
CASSLGGLGQPQHF
>TRBV7-8|NA
CASSPLVASNQPQHF
>TRBV6-1|NA
CASSEQSRSEAFF
>TRBV9|NA
CASSPGRYEQYF
>TRBV6-5|NA
CASSRGPNQPQHF
>TRBV27|NA
CASNRANWDEQFF
>TRBV18|NA
CASSPPGPGGMNTEAFF
>TRBV2|NA
CASSTRGLAGTPYEQYF
>TRBV5-4|NA
CASSFFGQGVSETQYF
>TRBV4-3|NA
CASSQDSTAGSGELFF
>TRBV11-1|NA
CASSLAGATYEQYF
>TRBV4-3|NA
CASSQEGLGVSRVDTEAFF
>TRBV15|NA
CATSRDPTGLSEAFF
>TRBV23-1|NA
CASSPGFNTGELFF
>TRBV6-6|NA
CASSPNPAALLYNEQFF
>TRBV9|NA
CASSPRTSGGAWEQYF
>TRBV15|NA
CATSTRTGSYEQYF
>TRBV2|NA
CALPREGSNTEAFF
>TRBV6-2/TRBV6-3|NA
CASSYSPAYEQYF
>TRBV5-5|NA
CASSQRPGQGFLDTQYF
>TRBV27|NA
CASSAQGRAYEQYF
>TRBV13|once
CASSSDRGRNEQFF
>TRBV30|NA
CAWSLGDEQYF